This is a list of T cell receptor beta chains from one sample in a study of response to subunit inactivated influenza vaccine. TCRdb called the RT-PCR reads again in MiXCR, with one record for every CDR3 protein. The sample includes over 150,000 distinct CDR3 sequences, about a tenth of them seen just once. Sequences were derived from non-naive T cells sorted from PBMCs, sampled about 6 weeks after vaccination. The source of these receptors is a man between 45 and 60 years old who received an inactivated influenza vaccine. The CDR3 runs from the conserved cysteine through the conserved F or W. The D gene is left open where the match is weak. The size field is filled for only some rows; it gives once, few, many or a size class.

D,size,V,J,DNA,CDR3
-,-,TRBV7-2,TRBJ2-5,TGTGCCAGCAGCCCCCAGGGGAACACGGGGGGGACCCAGTACTTC,CASSPQGNTGGTQYF
TRBD1,few,TRBV6-6,TRBJ2-5,TGTGCCACCTCACAGGGGGCGGGGGAGACCCAGTACTTC,CATSQGAGETQYF
TRBD2,few,TRBV7-3,TRBJ2-5,TGTGCCAGCAGCTTAAATGCGGGAGGGCTTGGGACCCAGTACTTC,CASSLNAGGLGTQYF
-,-,TRBV11-1,TRBJ2-2,TGTGCCAGCACGCCCGGTCGGGGGCGGGCCGGGGAGCTGTTTTTT,CASTPGRGRAGELFF
-,-,TRBV5-6,TRBJ2-1,TGTGCCAGCAGCTACCCCCCCTTCTATCTTGAGCAGTTCTTC,CASSYPPFYLEQFF
-,few,TRBV4-1,TRBJ2-3,TGCGCCAGCAGCCAAGAAGGCAGGTACACAGATACGCAGTATTTT,CASSQEGRYTDTQYF
TRBD1,many,TRBV7-2,TRBJ1-4,TGTGCCAGCAGCCTAAACAGGGGTGAAAAACTGTTTTTT,CASSLNRGEKLFF
-,few,TRBV18,TRBJ1-1,TGTGCCAGCTCACCACCGTCGGTGAACACTGAAGCTTTCTTT,CASSPPSVNTEAFF
-,many,TRBV11-2,TRBJ2-1,TGTGCCAGCAGCAGGCTTAGTTTAAACGCTAAGGATGAGCAGTTCTTC,CASSRLSLNAKDEQFF
TRBD1,few,TRBV11-2,TRBJ2-1,TGTGCCAGCAGCTTAGGCCCGGGACAGGGCAATGAGCAGTTCTTC,CASSLGPGQGNEQFF
-,many,TRBV5-1,TRBJ2-5,TGCGCCAGCAGCTTAGGTCGATCGGGCTGGGAGACCCAGTACTTC,CASSLGRSGWETQYF
TRBD1,-,TRBV28,TRBJ2-7,TGTGCCAGCAGTTCCCCGGGACAGGGGGGGAAAGAGCAGTACTTC,CASSSPGQGGKEQYF
TRBD1,-,TRBV20-1,TRBJ2-1,TGCAGTGCTAGAACTACAGGGGTGTGGAGCAATGAGCAGTTCTTC,CSARTTGVWSNEQFF
TRBD1,many,TRBV2,TRBJ2-6,TGTGCCAGCAGTAGGGACAGAGCCTCTGGGGCCAACGTCCTGACTTTC,CASSRDRASGANVLTF
-,few,TRBV7-2,TRBJ1-5,TGTGCCAGCAGCTTTCAATTCGGCAATCAGCCCCAGCATTTT,CASSFQFGNQPQHF
-,-,TRBV4-1,TRBJ2-1,TGCGCCAGCAGCCAAGTCCCAAGGGCTAGCACCTACAATGAGCAGTTCTTC,CASSQVPRASTYNEQFF
TRBD1,many,TRBV9,TRBJ1-2,TGTGCCAGCAGCGTAACGTGGGACAGCGCTATCGGCTACACCTTC,CASSVTWDSAIGYTF
-,many,TRBV7-9,TRBJ1-5,TGTGCCAGCAGCAATCAGGGACAGCCCCAGCATTTT,CASSNQGQPQHF
-,few,TRBV3-1,TRBJ2-5,TGTGCCAGCAGACGAGGCAGGAGGGCCGGGGTCCAAGAGACCCAGTACTTC,CASRRGRRAGVQETQYF
TRBD1,many,TRBV29-1,TRBJ2-7,TGCAGCGTTGAACAGGGGGACGAGCAGTACTTC,CSVEQGDEQYF
-,many,TRBV12-3/TRBV12-4,TRBJ2-1,TGTGCCAGCAGTTTTCAAGGGGGACGCGAGCAGTTCTTC,CASSFQGGREQFF
TRBD1,many,TRBV7-9,TRBJ2-7,TGTGCCAGCAGCACGGGACAGGGGAATCACGAGCAGTACTTC,CASSTGQGNHEQYF
TRBD2,many,TRBV3-1,TRBJ2-1,TGTGCCAGCAGCCAAAGGGGATGGGAGGGCAATGAGCAGTTCTTC,CASSQRGWEGNEQFF
-,many,TRBV11-2,TRBJ1-6,TGTGCCAGCAGCTTAGAAGTAGCTTCCGGATATAATTCACCCCTCCACTTT,CASSLEVASGYNSPLHF
-,few,TRBV2,TRBJ2-1,TGTGCCAGCAGTGAAGGGCGGGTATCCAATGAGCAGTTCTTC,CASSEGRVSNEQFF
-,few,TRBV4-2,TRBJ2-7,TGTGCCAGCAGCCAAGCGATCGGCAGGGAGAAGTCTTACGGATACGAGCAGTACTTC,CASSQAIGREKSYGYEQYF
TRBD1,many,TRBV4-1,TRBJ2-2,TGCGCCAGCAGCCAATACAGGGGAGATGGCGGGGAGCTGTTTTTT,CASSQYRGDGGELFF
TRBD1,few,TRBV2,TRBJ2-7,TGTGCCAGCAGTGAGGGACAGGGTTTTTACGAGCAGTACTTC,CASSEGQGFYEQYF
TRBD1,many,TRBV24-1,TRBJ2-5,TGTGCCACCAGTGACTATGGACAGGGCGGGACCCAGTACTTC,CATSDYGQGGTQYF
TRBD2,many,TRBV6-5,TRBJ2-7,TGTGCCAGCAGCTATAGCGGGAGGGCCGTGGGGCAGTACTTC,CASSYSGRAVGQYF
-,once,TRBV7-8,TRBJ2-7,TGTGCCAGCAGCTTAGATGCGGGATACTACGGAGGGGAGCAGTACTTC,CASSLDAGYYGGEQYF
TRBD2,-,TRBV20-1,TRBJ2-1,TGCAGTGCTGGGCCGACTAGCGGGAGGGGAAGTGAGCAGTTCTTC,CSAGPTSGRGSEQFF
-,-,TRBV4-1,TRBJ1-4,TGCGCCAGCAGCCGTGACCAGGGGCCTAATGAAAAACTGTTTTTT,CASSRDQGPNEKLFF
-,few,TRBV7-9,TRBJ1-2,TGTGCCAGCAGGCTTTTGTCGGGGAATCGCTACACCTTC,CASRLLSGNRYTF
TRBD1,many,TRBV28,TRBJ2-2,TGTGCCAGCAGACCTGCCGGGACAGGGGGCGGGGAGCTGTTTTTT,CASRPAGTGGGELFF
TRBD1,few,TRBV20-1,TRBJ2-1,TGCAGTGCTAGTAAGGGGGCGAGCTCCTACAATGAGCAGTTCTTC,CSASKGASSYNEQFF
TRBD1,many,TRBV7-8,TRBJ1-2,TGTGCCAGCAGCTTAGCGCGGGACAGACCTAACTATGGCTACACCTTC,CASSLARDRPNYGYTF
TRBD1,many,TRBV7-2,TRBJ2-4,TGTGCCAGCAGTCTCGACAGGGGGCGTATTAACATTCAGTACTTC,CASSLDRGRINIQYF
TRBD2,many,TRBV29-1,TRBJ2-3,TGCAGCGTTGTGCCTAGCGGCCGCACAGATACGCAGTATTTT,CSVVPSGRTDTQYF